These T cell receptor beta chains were read from a single sample in a study of T cells in Graves' hyperthyroidism and ophthalmopathy. TCRdb used MiXCR to reprocess the multiplex PCR reads, holding one entry per CDR3 protein. The sample carries over 700,000 distinct CDR3 sequences, 30% to 40% recorded once. Source material: blood. These receptors came from a woman aged 40 to 50 with Graves' hyperthyroidism. Both conserved end residues are part of each CDR3. D genes are given only for firm matches. Clone size is stated in some rows and not others, as once, few, many or a class when expanded.

V	size	D	J	DNA	CDR3
TRBV19	NA	NA	TRBJ2-3	TGTGCCAGTAGCCTTCCATGGGATACGCAGTATTTT	CASSLPWDTQYF
TRBV10-3	NA	NA	TRBJ1-4	TGTGCCATCAGTGAGGCCGGTGAAAAACTGTTTTTT	CAISEAGEKLFF
TRBV6-6	NA	NA	TRBJ1-3	TGTGCCAGCAGAGCCGGATCCGACTCTGGAAACACCATATATTTT	CASRAGSDSGNTIYF
TRBV19	NA	NA	TRBJ2-7	TGTGCCAGTAGTACGAAGACTTACTACGAGCAGTACTTC	CASSTKTYYEQYF
TRBV7-2	NA	NA	TRBJ2-2	TGTGCCAGCAGCTTTACGGGGAGCACGAACACCGGGGAGCTGTTTTTT	CASSFTGSTNTGELFF
TRBV7-2	NA	TRBD1	TRBJ1-5	TGTGCCAGCAGCTTAGTCGGACAGGAAGGACAGCCCCAGCATTTT	CASSLVGQEGQPQHF
TRBV6-5	NA	TRBD1	TRBJ2-7	TGTGCCAGCAGTTCCAACAGACAGGGCTCCTACGAGCAGTACTTC	CASSSNRQGSYEQYF
TRBV5-4	NA	NA	TRBJ2-5	TGTGCCAGCAGCTCTGACAGTATACAAGAGACCCAGTACTTC	CASSSDSIQETQYF
TRBV10-3	many	NA	TRBJ2-7	TGTGCCATCCGTCAGCCTCCATACGAGCAGTACTTC	CAIRQPPYEQYF
TRBV5-1	NA	NA	TRBJ1-2	TGCGCCAGCAGCTCCCGGTCCGGGGTAAACTATGGCTACACCTTC	CASSSRSGVNYGYTF
TRBV10-2	NA	NA	TRBJ2-7	TGCGCCAGCAGTGCGGGAGGACAGCTACCCTACGAGCAGTACTTC	CASSAGGQLPYEQYF
TRBV5-1	NA	NA	TRBJ2-3	TGCGCCAGCAGCTTCAGGGCGGCAGATACGCAGTATTTT	CASSFRAADTQYF
TRBV7-2	NA	NA	TRBJ1-2	TGCGCCAGCAGCCAAGGACCCGGACCTCTGGAAGGGCGAGACTATGGCTACACCTTC	CASSQGPGPLEGRDYGYTF
TRBV19	few	NA	TRBJ1-3	TGTGCCAGTAGTATATACTGGGATCTACCGGGGAACACCATATATTTT	CASSIYWDLPGNTIYF
TRBV6-5	NA	NA	TRBJ1-5	TGTGCCAGCAGTTCTACGACTGGAAAGCCCCAGCATTTT	CASSSTTGKPQHF